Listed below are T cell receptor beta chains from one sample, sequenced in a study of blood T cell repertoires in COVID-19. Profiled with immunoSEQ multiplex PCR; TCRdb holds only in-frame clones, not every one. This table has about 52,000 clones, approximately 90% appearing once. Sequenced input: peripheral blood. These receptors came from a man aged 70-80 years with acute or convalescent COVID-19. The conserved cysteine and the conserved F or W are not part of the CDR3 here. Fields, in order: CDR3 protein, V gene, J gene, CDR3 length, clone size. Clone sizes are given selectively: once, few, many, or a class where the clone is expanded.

ASSVDPGVSGNTIY	TRBV9	TRBJ1-3	14	NA
ASSQDWRTGWGEKLF	TRBV4-3	TRBJ1-4	15	NA
ASSATGANFMNTEAF	TRBV6-2/TRBV6-3	TRBJ1-1	15	NA
ASSLGQGGRNQPQH	TRBV11-3	TRBJ1-5	14	NA
ASSLDTGQQY	TRBV11-2	TRBJ2-7	10	NA
ASSLKLPPYNSPLH	TRBV7-2	TRBJ1-6	14	NA
ASSSAGTSGRRTMEQY	TRBV5-4	TRBJ2-7	16	NA
ASSWGDRDNEQF	TRBV5-4	TRBJ2-1	12	NA
ASSLVRGIDYGYT	TRBV5-8	TRBJ1-2	13	NA
ASSLAGGKEPQH	TRBV7-2	TRBJ1-5	12	few
ATSRDPPYTEAF	TRBV15	TRBJ1-1	12	NA
ASSPGGRTDTQY	TRBV6-2/TRBV6-3	TRBJ2-3	12	NA
ASNQNTGELF	TRBV12-3/TRBV12-4	TRBJ2-2	10	once
SASPNTGPEAF	TRBV20-1	TRBJ1-1	11	NA
ASSGGRGYEQY	TRBV10-2	TRBJ2-7	11	NA
ASSYITGNSYEQY	TRBV6-2/TRBV6-3	TRBJ2-7	13	few
ASSYLAWLGKSFNQPQH	TRBV6-2/TRBV6-3	TRBJ1-5	17	NA
ASSTTGGVETQY	TRBV7-3	TRBJ2-5	12	NA
ASSKEGGDRWIEGNQPQH	TRBV21-1	TRBJ1-5	18	once
ASSLGVAGPYYEQY	TRBV5-4	TRBJ2-7	14	NA
ASSYKGLADTQY	TRBV6-6	TRBJ2-3	12	NA
ASSQDTAFSGFWEY	TRBV4-1	TRBJ2-3	14	NA
ASSPLLANQETQY	TRBV11-2	TRBJ2-5	13	NA
ASSSTDSQETQY	TRBV5-1	TRBJ2-5	12	NA
ASSPQTDSNQPQH	TRBV18	TRBJ1-5	13	NA
ASSQDYSYEQY	TRBV4-3	TRBJ2-7	11	NA
ASSLGLGDGYT	TRBV3-1/TRBV3-2	TRBJ1-2	11	NA
ASSVGGDLYNEQF	TRBV9	TRBJ2-1	13	NA
ASSLLSDITYNEQF	TRBV27	TRBJ2-1	14	NA
ASSLPAGRRTDTQY	TRBV7-9	TRBJ2-3	14	few
ASSSRDRTQETQY	TRBV11-1	TRBJ2-5	13	NA
ASSFSQGREEKLF	TRBV5-6	TRBJ1-4	13	NA
ASSLASFEAE	TRBV12-3/TRBV12-4	TRBJ1-1	10	NA
ASSLAQVGVTGELF	TRBV27	TRBJ2-2	14	NA
AWSALTAKGEKLF	TRBV30	TRBJ1-4	13	NA
ASGGEIRSRGGAF	TRBV19	TRBJ1-1	13	once
ASSERTGGIAYNSPLH	TRBV6-1	TRBJ1-6	16	NA
ASSYSTGTRTSYEQY	TRBV6-2/TRBV6-3	TRBJ2-7	15	NA
ASSLRGRGSPLH	TRBV11-3	TRBJ1-6	12	few
SVGRASYEQY	TRBV29-1	TRBJ2-7	10	NA
ASSFVLADHTDTQY	TRBV7-2	TRBJ2-3	14	NA
AWSVWGVTYEQY	TRBV30	TRBJ2-7	12	NA